These 24 T cell receptor beta chains were sequenced from one sample in a study of T cell repertoires in cytomegalovirus infection. These receptors' antigens are unknown. MiXCR was run by TCRdb on the reads, yielding one entry per CDR3 protein. The repertoire includes about 890,000 distinct CDR3 sequences, roughly 30% of them detected once, and over 10% sits in the top ten. Sample: cultured CD8+ T cells from PBMCs, taken from culture after CMV antigen stimulation. Receptors were obtained from a human donor in good health (CMV status not recorded). Some clones in this sample may be carry-over from other donors' samples.

J is TRBJ1-6 and V is TRBV6-1; D is ambiguous. Germline V gene data show CDR1 as MNHNS and CDR2 as SASEGT. Trimming stripped 6 bases from V and 6 bases from J, with 12 bases between. The CDR3 loop spans 14 amino acids. CDR3: CASSPRKRNSPLHF. The CDR3 region has the DNA TGTGCCAGCAGCCCCAGGAAACGTAATTCACCCCTCCACTTT.

V usage is TRBV12-3 or TRBV12-4 and J usage is TRBJ2-6, with 8 bases identical to TRBD1. The CDR3 totals 20 residues. With V trimmed by 3 bases and J by 0 bases, 13 bases remained unmatched. In nucleotides, the CDR3 is TGTGCCAGCAGTTTTTATTTCAGGGGACAGGAGTTCTCTGGGGCCAACGTCCTGACTTTC. The encoded protein is CASSFYFRGQEFSGANVLTF.

The chain combines TRBV6-6 with TRBJ2-7; 7 bases are shared with TRBD2. V lost 0 bases and J lost 5; bases outside the gene matches: 7. The CDR3 has 15 amino acids. In germline, CDR1 is MNHNY, CDR2 SVGAGI (reference sequence). CDR3 loop: CASSYSERGWDEQYF. The CDR3 DNA sequence: TGTGCCAGCAGTTACTCGGAGCGGGGTTGGGACGAGCAGTACTTC.

This clonotype was seen a few times. V is TRBV7-9 and J is TRBJ1-1; no clear D. The germline V gene encodes CDR1 SEHNR and CDR2 FQNEAQ (reference sequence). V lost 8 bases and J lost 1, with 11 bases in between. The CDR3 covers 13 residues. The CDR3 sequence: CASLRSGNTEAFF. CDR3 nucleotide sequence: TGTGCCAGCCTACGCAGTGGGAACACTGAAGCTTTCTTT.

The V call is TRBV2, the J call TRBJ2-2; D remains unclear. Germline CDR1 SNHLY, CDR2 FYNNEI. The V end lost 8 bases, the J end lost 0 bases, and 16 bases lay between the germline ends. CDR3 size: 16 residues. In DNA form, the CDR3 reads TGTGCCAGCGGGCTCGCAGAATCCTCGAACACCGGGGAGCTGTTTTTT. It is translated as CASGLAESSNTGELFF.

This clonotype was recorded a few times. The genes are TRBV7-2 and TRBJ1-4, with a weak D call TRBD1 (6 bases). V was cut by 4 bases and J by 8 bases, with 17 bases left in between. The CDR3 is 15 amino acids. The germline V gene has CDR1 SGHTA and CDR2 FQGNSA. CDR3 in amino acids: CASSSQGGGEEKLFF. In DNA, the CDR3 is TGTGCCAGCAGCTCACAGGGAGGTGGTGAGGAAAAACTGTTTTTT. The full variable domain, with the rest looked up from reference TRBV7-2 and TRBJ1-4, is GAGVSQSPSNKVTEKGKDVELRCDPISGHTALYWYRQSLGQGLEFLIYFQGNSAPDKSGLPSDRFSAERTGGSVSTLTIQRTQQEDSAVYLCASSSQGGGEEKLFFGSGTQLSVL.

V gene TRBV19 combines with J gene TRBJ1-4; 7 bases are shared with TRBD1. This CDR3 is 15 amino acids long. Looked up from germline, CDR1 is LNHDA and CDR2 is SQIVND (reference sequence). V shed 7 bases and J 0 bases; nucleotides not matched to a gene: 5. CDR3 amino acids: CASMGQPATNEKLFF. CDR3 bases: TGTGCCAGTATGGGACAGCCAGCAACTAATGAAAAACTGTTTTTT.

CDR3 nucleotide sequence: TGTGCCAGCTCACCCCGGAGGGGGGGAGGGGATGGAAACACTGAAGCTTTCTTT. Protein sequence: CASSPRRGGGDGNTEAFF. This sequence joins TRBV18 and TRBJ1-1; D possibly corresponds to TRBD1 (6 bases). The CDR3 is 18 residues long. Germline CDR1 is KGHSH and CDR2 is LQKENI. V lost 3 bases and J 2 bases, leaving 22 bases between the germline ends.

This clonotype has a count of ten or more. The V and J genes are TRBV6-2 or TRBV6-3 and TRBJ2-1; no clear D gene. The V end was cut by 2 bases, the J end by 5 bases, with 7 bases between. Germline V gene lookup returns CDR1 MNHEY and CDR2 SVGEGT. The length of the CDR3 is 13 residues. The CDR3 loop is CASSYGLDNEQFF. As DNA, the CDR3 is TGTGCCAGCAGTTACGGGCTAGACAATGAGCAGTTCTTC.

This clonotype was seen at least ten times. This sequence joins TRBV6-1 and TRBJ2-3; 11 bases line up with TRBD2. Germline loops: CDR1 MNHNS, CDR2 SASEGT. V was clipped by 5 bases and J by 0 bases; unmatched bases: 4. The CDR3 loop spans 16 amino acids. The CDR3 sequence: CASSSGLAVSTDTQYF. In DNA form, the CDR3 reads TGTGCCAGCAGTTCGGGACTAGCGGTTAGCACAGATACGCAGTATTTT.

This clonotype has a handful of counts. The CDR3 is CAIKNVPDGYTF. CDR3 DNA: TGTGCCATCAAGAATGTCCCGGATGGCTACACCTTC. The chain links TRBV10-3 to TRBJ1-2; D is unresolved. Germline CDR1 reads ENHRY; CDR2 reads SYGVKD. The V and J ends lost 7 bases and 6 bases respectively, with 12 bases between them. This CDR3 spans 12 amino acids.

This clonotype was detected once. V is TRBV14 and J is TRBJ1-2; 8 nucleotides match TRBD1. CDR1 is SGHDN, CDR2 FVKESK, per germline. The CDR3 covers 15 residues. After removal of 1 base from V and 3 bases from J, the junction contained 4 bases not matched to a gene. DNA of the CDR3: TGTGCCAGCAGCCAAGCTGACAGGGGATACTATGGCTACACCTTC. Protein: CASSQADRGYYGYTF.

The gene calls are TRBV5-4 and TRBJ1-1; TRBD1 is a possible D gene (6 bases). Germline lookup yields CDR1 SGHNT and CDR2 YYREEE (reference sequence). V was cut by 2 bases and J by 8 bases, with 16 bases left in between. The CDR3 spans 14 residues. CDR3 sequence: CASSFQWGALEAFF. CDR3 nucleotides: TGTGCCAGCAGCTTCCAGTGGGGGGCCCTGGAAGCTTTCTTT. Variable domain in full (rest from reference TRBV5-4 and TRBJ1-1): ETGVTQSPTHLIKTRGQQVTLRCSSQSGHNTVSWYQQALGQGPQFIFQYYREEENGRGNFPPRFSGLQFPNYSSELNVNALELDDSALYLCASSFQWGALEAFFGQGTRLTVV.

The table lists this clonotype with many counts. This chain uses TRBV6-2 or TRBV6-3 with TRBJ2-1; 7 bases line up with TRBD2. The junction had 3 bases not matched to a gene; V was cut back by 4 bases and J by 0 bases. The CDR3 totals 15 residues. Germline CDR1 and CDR2: MNHEY and SVGEGT. DNA for the CDR3: TGTGCCAGCAGTTGGGAGGGAGCCTCCTACAATGAGCAGTTCTTC. Translating it yields CASSWEGASYNEQFF.

The genes are TRBV5-6 and TRBJ2-3; TRBD1 matches at 8 bases. The CDR3 spans 16 residues. Looked up from germline, CDR1 is SGHDT and CDR2 is YYEEEE. J was trimmed by 5 bases and V by 0 bases; bases with no gene match: 8. In DNA, the CDR3 is TGTGCCAGCAGCTTGGGGACAGGGTCAGCGGGAGATACGCAGTATTTT. Translation gives CASSLGTGSAGDTQYF.

V gene TRBV6-2 or TRBV6-3 combines with J gene TRBJ2-2, with D possibly TRBD1 on 5 matching bases. Germline loops: CDR1 MNHEY, CDR2 SVGEGT. Deletions cut 11 bases from V and 8 bases from J, with 9 bases between. The CDR3 is 10 residues long. CDR3 sequence reads: CASAGGELFF. The CDR3 DNA reads as TGTGCCTCGGCAGGGGGGGAGCTGTTTTTT.

The V and J genes are TRBV19 and TRBJ2-3; no definite D call. This CDR3 has 13 residues. Germline-derived CDR1 and CDR2 are LNHDA and SQIVND (reference sequence). V shed 1 base and J shed 12 bases, with 14 bases lying between them. The CDR3 region is CASSIGNTKPQYF. The CDR3 DNA follows: TGTGCCAGTAGTATAGGGAACACCAAGCCTCAGTATTTT.

The rearrangement links TRBV28 to TRBJ2-2; D remains ambiguous. The CDR3 has 13 amino acids. Trimming cost V 4 bases and J 6 bases, with 9 bases left between them. Germline lookup yields CDR1 MDHEN and CDR2 SYDVKM. CDR3 region: CASSWAGAGELFF. The CDR3 DNA is TGTGCCAGCAGTTGGGCTGGGGCCGGGGAGCTGTTTTTT.

This clonotype was recorded many times. The chain employs TRBV7-6 and TRBJ2-2, with D possibly matching TRBD1 (6 bases). V was cut by 5 bases and J by 0 bases, with 13 bases left in between. Germline V lookup: CDR1 SGHVS, CDR2 FNYEAQ. The CDR3 loop spans 16 amino acids. CDR3 nucleotide sequence: TGTGCCAGCAGCCCCTATACAGGGTCGAACACCGGGGAGCTGTTTTTT. It specifies CASSPYTGSNTGELFF.

This clonotype appeared many times. The V and J genes are TRBV11-2 and TRBJ2-3, with TRBD1 matching 8 bases. J gave up 2 bases and V 6 bases, and 7 bases lay outside the gene matches. Germline V gene sequence: CDR1 SGHAT, CDR2 FQNNGV. CDR3 size: 15 residues. In DNA form, the CDR3 reads TGTGCCAGCAGACAGGGGGGCTCCATCACAGATACGCAGTATTTT. It encodes CASRQGGSITDTQYF.

This clonotype showed up many times. This rearrangement joins TRBV12-3 or TRBV12-4 to TRBJ1-4; 7 bases agree with TRBD1. V trimming: 5 bases; J trimming: 8 bases; junction bases outside the gene matches: 8. CDR3 size: 14 residues. The CDR3 DNA reads TGTGCCAGCAGTACAGGGGTGATGGGGGAAAAACTGTTTTTT. Translation gives CASSTGVMGEKLFF.

This chain uses TRBV20-1 with TRBJ2-3; a weak D match, TRBD2 (5 bases). This CDR3 has 17 residues. The germline CDR1 and CDR2 sequences are DFQATT and SNEGSKA (reference sequence). V lost 6 bases to trimming and J lost 0 bases, with 22 bases between them. CDR3 DNA: TGCAGTGCAACGAGCCGCCGGACTGAGCAAAGCACAGATACGCAGTATTTT. It specifies CSATSRRTEQSTDTQYF.

Concerning this clonotype itself: Possible read error: a much larger clone is one base away. V gene TRBV4-1 combines with J gene TRBJ2-1; 7 positions match TRBD2. Germline CDR1 MGHRA, CDR2 YSYEKL. The CDR3 is made up of 17 amino acids. For the CDR3, the DNA is TGCGCCAACAGCCAAGAACCTTTCACGGGGGGATACAATGAGCAGTTCTTC. Protein sequence: CANSQEPFTGGYNEQFF.

V usage is TRBV6-6 and J usage is TRBJ1-5; 10 positions match TRBD1. V lost 1 base and J lost 3; bases outside the gene matches: 18. This CDR3 spans 21 amino acids. Germline V gives CDR1 MNHNY, CDR2 SVGAGI (reference sequence). The CDR3 DNA reads as TGTGCCAGCAGTTACTACGTGCCCGCCGGGACAGGGGATATGAACAATCAGCCCCAGCATTTT. This translates into CASSYYVPAGTGDMNNQPQHF.